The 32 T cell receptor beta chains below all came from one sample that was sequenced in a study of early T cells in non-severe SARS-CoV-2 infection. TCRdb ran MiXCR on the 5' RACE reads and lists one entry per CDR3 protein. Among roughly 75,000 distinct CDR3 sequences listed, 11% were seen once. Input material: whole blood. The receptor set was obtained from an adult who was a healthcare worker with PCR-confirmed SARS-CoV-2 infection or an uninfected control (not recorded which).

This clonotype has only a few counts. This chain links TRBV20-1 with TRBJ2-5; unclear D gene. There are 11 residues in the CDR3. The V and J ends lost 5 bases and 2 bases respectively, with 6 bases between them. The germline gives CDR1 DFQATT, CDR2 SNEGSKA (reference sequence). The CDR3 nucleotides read TGCAGTGCTGTCAGTCAAGAGACCCAGTACTTC. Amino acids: CSAVSQETQYF.

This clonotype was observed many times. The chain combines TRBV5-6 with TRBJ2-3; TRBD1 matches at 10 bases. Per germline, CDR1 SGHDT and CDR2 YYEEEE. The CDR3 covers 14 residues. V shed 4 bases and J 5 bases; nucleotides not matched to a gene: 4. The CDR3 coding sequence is TGTGCCAGCAGCACCGGGACAGGGGTAGATACGCAGTATTTT. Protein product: CASSTGTGVDTQYF.

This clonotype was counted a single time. The CDR3 DNA reads as TGTGCCACCAGCACCGAGGGAGGGTCCTACGAGCAGTACTTC. The encoded protein is CATSTEGGSYEQYF. The chain joins TRBV15 to TRBJ2-7; 7 nucleotides agree with TRBD2. V shed 4 bases and J 1 base; nucleotides not matched to a gene: 4. This CDR3 has 14 residues. CDR1 is LNHNV, CDR2 YYDKDF, per germline (reference sequence).

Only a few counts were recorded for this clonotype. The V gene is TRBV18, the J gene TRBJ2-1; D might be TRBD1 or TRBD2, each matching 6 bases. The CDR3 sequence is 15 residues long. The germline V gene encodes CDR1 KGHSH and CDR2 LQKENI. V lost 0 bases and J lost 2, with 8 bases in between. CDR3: CASSPPGGAYNEQFF. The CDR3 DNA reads TGTGCCAGCTCACCACCGGGGGGCGCCTACAATGAGCAGTTCTTC. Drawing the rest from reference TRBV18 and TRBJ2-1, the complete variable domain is NAGVMQNPRHLVRRRGQEARLRCSPMKGHSHVYWYRQLPEEGLKFMVYLQKENIIDESGMPKERFSAEFPKEGPSILRIQQVVRGDSAAYFCASSPPGGAYNEQFFGPGTRLTVL.

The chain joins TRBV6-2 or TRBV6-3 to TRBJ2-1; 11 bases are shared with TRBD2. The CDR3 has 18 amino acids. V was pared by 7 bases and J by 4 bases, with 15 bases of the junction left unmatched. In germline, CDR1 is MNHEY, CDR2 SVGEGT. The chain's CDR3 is CASNYRYSTSGAYNEQFF. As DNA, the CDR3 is TGTGCCAGCAACTACCGATACTCGACTAGCGGGGCTTACAATGAGCAGTTCTTC.

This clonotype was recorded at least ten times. CDR3 nucleotides: TGCGCCAGCAGCCCTGGGGGTCCCGATACGCAGTATTTT. This gives the protein CASSPGGPDTQYF. This chain links TRBV5-1 with TRBJ2-3; the D gene could be TRBD1 or TRBD2 (5 bases each). The germline gives CDR1 SGHRS, CDR2 YFSETQ. The CDR3 spans 13 residues. V lost 4 bases and J 6 bases, leaving 12 bases between the germline ends.

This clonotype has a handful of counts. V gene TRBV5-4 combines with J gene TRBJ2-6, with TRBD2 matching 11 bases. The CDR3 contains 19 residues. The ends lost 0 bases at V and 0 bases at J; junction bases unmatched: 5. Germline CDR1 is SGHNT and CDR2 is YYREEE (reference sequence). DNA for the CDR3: TGTGCCAGCAGCTTGGGACCTAGCGGGGGGCTCTCTGGGGCCAACGTCCTGACTTTC. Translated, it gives CASSLGPSGGLSGANVLTF.

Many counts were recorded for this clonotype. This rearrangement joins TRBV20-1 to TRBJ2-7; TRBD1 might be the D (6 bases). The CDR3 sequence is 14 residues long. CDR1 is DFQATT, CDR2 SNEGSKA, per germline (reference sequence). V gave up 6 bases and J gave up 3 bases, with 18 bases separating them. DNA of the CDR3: TGCAGTGCACCGAAACAGGGAATAGGCTACGAGCAGTACTTC. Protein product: CSAPKQGIGYEQYF.

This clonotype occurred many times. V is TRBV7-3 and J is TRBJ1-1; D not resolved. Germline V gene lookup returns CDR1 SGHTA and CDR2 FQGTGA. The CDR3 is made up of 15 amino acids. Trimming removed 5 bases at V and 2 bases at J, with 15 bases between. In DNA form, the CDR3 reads TGTGCCAGCAGCGTAGGAGAGGGAGGAAACACTGAAGCTTTCTTT. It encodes CASSVGEGGNTEAFF.

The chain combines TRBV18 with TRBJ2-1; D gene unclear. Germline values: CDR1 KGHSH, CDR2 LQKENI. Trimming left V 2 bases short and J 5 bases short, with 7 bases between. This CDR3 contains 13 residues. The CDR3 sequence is CASSPRENNEQFF. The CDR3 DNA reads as TGTGCCAGCTCACCAAGGGAAAACAATGAGCAGTTCTTC.

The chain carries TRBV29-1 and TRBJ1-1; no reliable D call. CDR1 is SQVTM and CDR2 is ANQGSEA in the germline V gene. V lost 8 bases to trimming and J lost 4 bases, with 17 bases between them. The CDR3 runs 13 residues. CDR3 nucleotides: TGCAGCTCCAGCGAGGACGGGAGCACTGAAGCTTTCTTT. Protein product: CSSSEDGSTEAFF.

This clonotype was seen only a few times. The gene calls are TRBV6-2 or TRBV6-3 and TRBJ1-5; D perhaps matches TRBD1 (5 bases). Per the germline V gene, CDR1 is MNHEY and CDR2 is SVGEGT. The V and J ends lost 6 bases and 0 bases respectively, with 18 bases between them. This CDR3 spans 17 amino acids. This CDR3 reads CASSTNEGAYSNQPQHF. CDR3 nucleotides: TGTGCCAGCAGCACAAACGAAGGGGCATATAGCAATCAGCCCCAGCATTTT.

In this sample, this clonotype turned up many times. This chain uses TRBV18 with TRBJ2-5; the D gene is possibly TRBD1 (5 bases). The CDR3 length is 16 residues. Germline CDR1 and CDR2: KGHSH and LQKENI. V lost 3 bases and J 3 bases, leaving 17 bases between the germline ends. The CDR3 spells CASSPLQDIPKETQYF. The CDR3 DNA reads TGTGCCAGCTCACCCCTCCAGGACATACCTAAAGAGACCCAGTACTTC.

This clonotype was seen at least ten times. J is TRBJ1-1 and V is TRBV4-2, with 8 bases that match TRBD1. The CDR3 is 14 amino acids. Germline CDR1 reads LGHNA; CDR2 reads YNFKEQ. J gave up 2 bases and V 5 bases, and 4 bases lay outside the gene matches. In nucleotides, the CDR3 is TGTGCCAGCAGCACACAGGGGGGTAACACTGAAGCTTTCTTT. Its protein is CASSTQGGNTEAFF.

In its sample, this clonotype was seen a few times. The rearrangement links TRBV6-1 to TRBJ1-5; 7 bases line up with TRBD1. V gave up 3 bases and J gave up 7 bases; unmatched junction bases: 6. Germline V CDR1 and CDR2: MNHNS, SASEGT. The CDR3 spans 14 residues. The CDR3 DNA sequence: TGTGCCAGCAGTGAGACAGGGCCAGAACAGCCCCAGCATTTT. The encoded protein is CASSETGPEQPQHF.

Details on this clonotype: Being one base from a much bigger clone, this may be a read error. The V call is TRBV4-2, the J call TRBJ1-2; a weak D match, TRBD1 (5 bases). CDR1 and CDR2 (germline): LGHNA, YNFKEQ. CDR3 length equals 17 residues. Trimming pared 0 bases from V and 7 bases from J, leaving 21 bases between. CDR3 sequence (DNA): TGTGCCAGCAGCCAAGAGTATGGAGGGAATGGGGACTTTGGCTACACCTTC. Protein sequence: CASSQEYGGNGDFGYTF.

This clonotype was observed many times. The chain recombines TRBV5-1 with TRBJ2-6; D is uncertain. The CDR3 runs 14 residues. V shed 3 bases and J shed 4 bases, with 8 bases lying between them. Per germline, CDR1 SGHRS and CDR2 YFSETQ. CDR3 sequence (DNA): TGCGCCAGCAGCTCTGGAGACGGGGCCAACGTCCTGACTTTC. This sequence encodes CASSSGDGANVLTF.

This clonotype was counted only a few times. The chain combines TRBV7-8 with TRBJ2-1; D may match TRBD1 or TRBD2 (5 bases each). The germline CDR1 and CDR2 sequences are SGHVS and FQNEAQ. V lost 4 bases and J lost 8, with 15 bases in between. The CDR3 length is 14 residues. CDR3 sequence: CASSSTGLRDEQFF. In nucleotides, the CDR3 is TGTGCCAGCAGCTCCACAGGACTTCGGGATGAGCAGTTCTTC.

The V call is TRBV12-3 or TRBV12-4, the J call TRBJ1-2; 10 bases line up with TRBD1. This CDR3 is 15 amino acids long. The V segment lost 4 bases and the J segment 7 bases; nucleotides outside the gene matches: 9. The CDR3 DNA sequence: TGTGCCAGCAGTTCGCTCGACAGGGGGCTAGCTGGCTACACCTTC. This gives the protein CASSSLDRGLAGYTF.

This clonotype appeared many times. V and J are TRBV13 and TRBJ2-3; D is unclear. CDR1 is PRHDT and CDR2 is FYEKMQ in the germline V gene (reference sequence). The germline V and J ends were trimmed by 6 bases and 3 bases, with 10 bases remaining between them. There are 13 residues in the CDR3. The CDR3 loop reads CASSPGPTDTQYF. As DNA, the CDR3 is TGTGCCAGCAGTCCGGGCCCAACAGATACGCAGTATTTT.

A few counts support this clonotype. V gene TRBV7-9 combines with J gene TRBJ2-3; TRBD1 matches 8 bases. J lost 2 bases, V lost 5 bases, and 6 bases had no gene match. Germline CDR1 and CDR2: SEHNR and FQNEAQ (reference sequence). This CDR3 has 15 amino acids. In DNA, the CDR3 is TGTGCCAGCAGCCCGGGGACAGGTGCCACAGATACGCAGTATTTT. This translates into CASSPGTGATDTQYF.

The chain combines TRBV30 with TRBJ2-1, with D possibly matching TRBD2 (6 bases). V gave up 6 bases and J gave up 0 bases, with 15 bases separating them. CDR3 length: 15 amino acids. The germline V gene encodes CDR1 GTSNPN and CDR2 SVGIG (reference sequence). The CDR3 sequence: CACTQDYSSYNEQFF. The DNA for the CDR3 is TGTGCCTGCACACAGGACTATAGCTCCTACAATGAGCAGTTCTTC.

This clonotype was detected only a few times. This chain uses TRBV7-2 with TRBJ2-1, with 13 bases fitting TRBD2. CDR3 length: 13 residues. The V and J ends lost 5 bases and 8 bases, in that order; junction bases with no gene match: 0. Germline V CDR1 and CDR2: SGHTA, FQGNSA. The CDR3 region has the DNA TGTGCCAGCAGCGGACTAGCGGGGGATGAGCAGTTCTTC. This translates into CASSGLAGDEQFF. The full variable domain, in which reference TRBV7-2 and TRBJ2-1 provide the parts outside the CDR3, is GAGVSQSPSNKVTEKGKDVELRCDPISGHTALYWYRQSLGQGLEFLIYFQGNSAPDKSGLPSDRFSAERTGGSVSTLTIQRTQQEDSAVYLCASSGLAGDEQFFGPGTRLTVL.

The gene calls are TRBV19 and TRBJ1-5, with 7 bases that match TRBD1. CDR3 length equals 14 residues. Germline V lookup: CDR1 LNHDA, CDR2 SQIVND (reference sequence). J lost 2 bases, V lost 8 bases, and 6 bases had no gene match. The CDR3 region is CASSQGGGNQPQHF. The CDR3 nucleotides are TGTGCCAGTTCCCAGGGGGGAGGCAATCAGCCCCAGCATTTT.

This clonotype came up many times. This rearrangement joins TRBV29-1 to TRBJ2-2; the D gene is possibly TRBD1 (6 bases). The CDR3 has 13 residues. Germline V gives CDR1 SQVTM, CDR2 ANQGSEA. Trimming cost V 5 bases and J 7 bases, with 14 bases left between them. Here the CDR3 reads CSVRGSTGGELFF. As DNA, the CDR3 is TGCAGCGTTAGGGGGAGTACTGGCGGGGAGCTGTTTTTT.

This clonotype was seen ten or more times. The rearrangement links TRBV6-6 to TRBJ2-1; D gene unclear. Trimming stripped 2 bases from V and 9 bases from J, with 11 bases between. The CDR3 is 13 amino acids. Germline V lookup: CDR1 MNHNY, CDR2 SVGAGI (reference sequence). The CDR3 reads CASSYGVDGEQFF. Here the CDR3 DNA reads TGTGCCAGCAGTTACGGTGTAGACGGTGAGCAGTTCTTC.

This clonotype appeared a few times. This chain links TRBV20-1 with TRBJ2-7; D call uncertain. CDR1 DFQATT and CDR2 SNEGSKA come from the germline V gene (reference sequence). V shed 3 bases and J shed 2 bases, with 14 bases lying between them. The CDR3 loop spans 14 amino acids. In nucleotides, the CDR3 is TGCAGTGCTAGGTTTCAGGCTTCAACCTACGAGCAGTACTTC. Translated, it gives CSARFQASTYEQYF.

DNA for the CDR3: TGTGCCAGCAGCCCCCGTGTGGGGGGATCCCCCTACGAGCAGTACTTC. Translating gives CASSPRVGGSPYEQYF. The V and J genes are TRBV11-2 and TRBJ2-7, with D possibly matching TRBD2 (6 bases). The germline gives CDR1 SGHAT, CDR2 FQNNGV. The CDR3 is made up of 16 amino acids. Trimming took off 5 bases at V and 2 bases at J, with 19 bases between the two ends. The full variable domain, with the rest looked up from reference TRBV11-2 and TRBJ2-7, is EAGVAQSPRYKIIEKRQSVAFWCNPISGHATLYWYQQILGQGPKLLIQFQNNGVVDDSQLPKDRFSAERLKGVDSTLKIQPAKLEDSAVYLCASSPRVGGSPYEQYFGPGTRLTVT.

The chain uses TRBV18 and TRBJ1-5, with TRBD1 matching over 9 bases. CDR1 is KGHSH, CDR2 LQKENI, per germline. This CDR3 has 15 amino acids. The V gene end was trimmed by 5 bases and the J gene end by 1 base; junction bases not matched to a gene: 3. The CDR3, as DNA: TGTGCCAGCTCAGGGACAGGGCAAAGCAATCAGCCCCAGCATTTT. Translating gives CASSGTGQSNQPQHF.

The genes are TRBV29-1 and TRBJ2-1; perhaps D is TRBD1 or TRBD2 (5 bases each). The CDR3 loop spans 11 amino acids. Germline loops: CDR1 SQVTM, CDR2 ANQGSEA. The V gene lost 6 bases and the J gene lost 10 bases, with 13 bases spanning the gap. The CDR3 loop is CSVAQGAEQFF. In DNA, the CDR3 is TGCAGCGTCGCCCAGGGAGCCGAGCAGTTCTTC.

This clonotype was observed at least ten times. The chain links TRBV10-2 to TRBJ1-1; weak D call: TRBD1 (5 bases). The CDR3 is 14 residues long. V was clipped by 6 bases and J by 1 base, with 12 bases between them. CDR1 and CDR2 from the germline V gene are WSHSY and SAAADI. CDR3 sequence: CASRPGPSNTEAFF. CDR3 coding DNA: TGCGCCAGCAGACCGGGACCCTCGAACACTGAAGCTTTCTTT.

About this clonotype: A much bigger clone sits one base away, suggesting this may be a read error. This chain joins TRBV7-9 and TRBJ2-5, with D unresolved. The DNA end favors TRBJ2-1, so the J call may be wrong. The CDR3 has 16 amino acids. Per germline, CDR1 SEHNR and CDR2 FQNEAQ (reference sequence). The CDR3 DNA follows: TGTGCCAGCAGTAGTCTAGTGACCCACCCCCAAGAGACCCAGTTCTTC. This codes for CASSSLVTHPQETQFF.